The 16 T cell receptor beta chains listed next were all sequenced from one sample in a study of high-grade serous ovarian cancer treatment subgroups. Sequencing was performed with immunoSEQ multiplex PCR; in TCRdb, only in-frame clones are kept and a portion is missing. The sample consists of some 27,000 clones, 80% to 90% of them appearing once. Tumor samples were taken before definitive surgery or chemotherapy. Material for sequencing was tumor tissue. These receptors came from a human donor with high-grade serous ovarian cancer.

The V call is TRBV4-1, the J call TRBJ2-3, with 9 positions matching TRBD2. V lost 3 bases and J lost 5; bases outside the gene matches: 6. CDR1 and CDR2 from the germline V gene are MGHRA and YSYEKL. There are 15 residues in the CDR3. The CDR3 bases are TGCGCCAGCAGCCATATAGCGGGAGCAAAAGATACGCAGTATTTT. This codes for CASSHIAGAKDTQYF.

The chain couples TRBV9 to TRBJ2-5; TRBD1 matches 9 bases. CDR3 length: 14 amino acids. Germline-derived CDR1 and CDR2 are SGDLS and YYNGEE. V shed 4 bases, J shed 3 bases, and the junction held 4 bases outside the gene matches. CDR3 loop: CASSLTGGEETQYF. In DNA, the CDR3 is TGTGCCAGCAGCTTGACAGGGGGGGAAGAGACCCAGTACTTC.

This chain connects TRBV4-2 to TRBJ2-7; no firm D call. The CDR3 length is 14 residues. Trimming left V 0 bases short and J 5 bases short, with 11 bases between. Germline loops: CDR1 LGHNA, CDR2 YNFKEQ. The chain's CDR3 is CASSQEKGRHEQYF. Here the CDR3 DNA reads TGTGCCAGCAGCCAAGAAAAAGGGCGCCACGAGCAGTACTTC.

V and J are TRBV6-1 and TRBJ2-7, with D possibly matching TRBD2 (6 bases). The CDR3 runs to 13 residues. CDR1 and CDR2 (germline): MNHNS, SASEGT. Trimming shortened V by 7 bases and J by 3 bases, and 13 bases separated the two germline ends. CDR3 residues: CASNLPGDYEQYF. The CDR3 DNA follows: TGTGCCAGCAATCTCCCGGGGGACTACGAGCAGTACTTC.

The chain links TRBV4-1 to TRBJ2-7; TRBD2 is a possible D gene (5 bases). From germline, CDR1 is MGHRA and CDR2 YSYEKL. The CDR3 runs 16 residues. The V end lost 4 bases, the J end lost 6 bases, and 22 bases lay between the germline ends. Here the CDR3 DNA reads TGCGCCAGCAGCCCCTACGGGATTGCCAACGAGGGCGAGCAGTACTTC. Translation gives CASSPYGIANEGEQYF.

The chain is built from TRBV7-9 and TRBJ2-1, with TRBD1 matching 7 bases. The V gene end was trimmed by 3 bases and the J gene end by 2 bases; junction bases not matched to a gene: 10. CDR1 and CDR2 from the germline V gene are SEHNR and FQNEAQ (reference sequence). The CDR3 has 17 residues. CDR3 sequence: CASSLGRQGWPYNEQFF. The CDR3 region has the DNA TGTGCCAGCAGCTTGGGGAGACAGGGATGGCCCTACAATGAGCAGTTCTTC.

The V gene is TRBV19, the J gene TRBJ1-4; TRBD1 aligns across 9 bases. Trimming took 9 bases from V and 15 from J; bases not matched to a gene: 17. In germline, CDR1 is LNHDA, CDR2 SQIVND (reference sequence). CDR3 length equals 14 residues. CDR3: CASQKKGQGFPMFF. CDR3 nucleotide sequence: TGTGCCAGCCAGAAAAAGGGACAGGGATTTCCAATGTTTTTT.

The J gene is TRBJ2-5, the V gene TRBV5-6; TRBD2 might be the D (5 bases). CDR3 length: 16 residues. Trimming removed 0 bases at V and 11 bases at J, with 23 bases between. Germline values: CDR1 SGHDT, CDR2 YYEEEE. For the CDR3, the DNA is TGTGCCAGCAGCTTGGGACCCGACGGCCTGGCCGGCGGGCAGTACTTC. It encodes CASSLGPDGLAGGQYF.

J is TRBJ1-4 and V is TRBV19, with D perhaps TRBD1 (6 bases). This CDR3 region has 15 residues. Trimming shortened V by 5 bases and J by 0 bases, and 10 bases separated the two germline ends. From germline, CDR1 is LNHDA and CDR2 SQIVND (reference sequence). The CDR3 sequence is CASSPSGATNEKLFF. As DNA, the CDR3 is TGTGCCAGTAGTCCGTCAGGGGCAACTAATGAAAAACTGTTTTTT. Filled out from reference TRBV19 and TRBJ1-4, the complete variable domain reads DGGITQSPKYLFRKEGQNVTLSCEQNLNHDAMYWYRQDPGQGLRLIYYSQIVNDFQKGDIAEGYSVSREKKESFPLTVTSAQKNPTAFYLCASSPSGATNEKLFFGSGTQLSVL.

V usage is TRBV11-3 and J usage is TRBJ2-2; 7 bases match TRBD2. The germline gives CDR1 SGHNT, CDR2 YENEEA. J gave up 5 bases and V 1 base, and 4 bases lay outside the gene matches. The CDR3 totals 15 residues. CDR3 DNA sequence: TGTGCCAGCAGCTTAGCCGGCGGGGGTACCGGGGAGCTGTTTTTT. The encoded protein is CASSLAGGGTGELFF.

V and J are TRBV27 and TRBJ1-5; D might be TRBD1 (6 bases). This CDR3 is 16 amino acids long. Per germline, CDR1 MNHEY and CDR2 SMNVEV (reference sequence). V was clipped by 6 bases and J by 5 bases, with 20 bases between them. CDR3 sequence reads: CASRPTLGGSYQPQHF. CDR3 DNA sequence: TGTGCCAGCAGACCTACTTTAGGGGGAAGTTATCAGCCCCAGCATTTT.

V and J are TRBV6-1 and TRBJ2-2, with 7 bases lining up with TRBD2. The V gene's germline CDR1 is MNHNS and CDR2 SASEGT. The CDR3 loop spans 14 amino acids. Trimming removed 5 bases from V and 6 bases from J; junction bases left unmatched: 6. The CDR3 DNA is TGTGCCAGCAGTACAGGACTAGTGGCCGGGGAGCTGTTTTTT. It translates to CASSTGLVAGELFF.

The chain recombines TRBV7-9 with TRBJ2-1; a possible D gene is TRBD1 (6 bases). This CDR3 is built from 16 residues. Trimming took 2 bases from V and 6 from J, leaving 17 bases between them. Per the germline V gene, CDR1 is SEHNR and CDR2 is FQNEAQ (reference sequence). CDR3 loop: CASSLPTLGAGNEQFF. The DNA for the CDR3 is TGTGCCAGCAGCTTACCAACTCTGGGGGCCGGCAATGAGCAGTTCTTC.

The CDR3 DNA is TGCGCCACACGGGGAGGTTCGAGCACTGAAGCTTTCTTT. Protein sequence: CATRGGSSTEAFF. The chain uses TRBV10-1 and TRBJ1-1; no firm D call. Germline CDR1 WNHNN, CDR2 SYGVQD (reference sequence). This CDR3 comprises 13 residues. Trimming stripped 10 bases from V and 4 bases from J, with 16 bases between.

The chain has TRBV28 and TRBJ1-1; D perhaps matches TRBD1 (5 bases). CDR1 and CDR2 from the germline V gene are MDHEN and SYDVKM. The CDR3 covers 17 residues. The germline V and J ends were trimmed by 7 bases and 0 bases, with 21 bases remaining between them. The CDR3 DNA reads as TGTGCCAGCACACCAAGGACAAGGTGGACATTGAACACTGAAGCTTTCTTT. This gives the protein CASTPRTRWTLNTEAFF.

The chain has TRBV4-2 and TRBJ1-2; 8 nucleotides line up with TRBD1. The trim removed 0 bases at V and 8 bases at J, leaving 11 bases unmatched. Germline CDR1 LGHNA, CDR2 YNFKEQ. CDR3 length: 16 amino acids. The chain's CDR3 is CASSQEIGRTGLGYTF. The CDR3 DNA reads as TGTGCCAGCAGCCAAGAAATAGGTAGGACAGGGCTCGGCTACACCTTC.